This T cell receptor (beta chain) is from a study of blood T cells in healthy people across ages. The CDR3 is 16 residues long. After removal of 3 bases from V and 0 bases from J, the junction contained 4 bases not matched to a gene. Germline V lookup: CDR1 ENHRY, CDR2 SYGVKD. The sample providers were healthy Caucasian people from Russia, aged about 6 to 90. Extracted total RNA amounted to at least 5.5 micrograms for each sample. A second PCR, run for roughly 7 to 12 cycles, used a sample-barcoded 5' primer plus a J-beta primer mix. A template-switch adaptor that had 12 random nucleotides put a tag on each cDNA molecule. TCRdb reprocessed the 5' RACE reads with MiXCR, giving one entry per CDR3 protein. The sample shows fewer than 2,000,000 distinct CDR3 sequences, 39% of them seen only once.

Sequenced input: blood. This chain connects TRBV10-3 to TRBJ2-1; 8 nucleotides match TRBD1. The receptor's source is a human donor in good health. CDR3 loop: CAISEGQGNSYNEQFF. In DNA form, the CDR3 reads TGTGCCATCAGTGAAGGACAGGGCAACTCCTACAATGAGCAGTTCTTC.